This T cell receptor beta chain was identified during a study of PD-L1 blockade in urothelial cancer. Sequencing was performed with immunoSEQ multiplex PCR; in TCRdb, only in-frame clones are kept and a portion is missing. The table lists approximately 52,000 clones, 60% to 80% of them singletons, with more than 3.5% in the top ten. This sequence was found in a man aged 70-80 years with urothelial cancer. The sequenced sample was PBMCs, obtained around atezolizumab (anti-PD-L1) treatment.

The CDR3 is CASSPTTSGRRREQFF. In DNA form, the CDR3 reads TGTGCCAGCAGTCCGACGACTAGCGGGAGGAGACGTGAGCAGTTCTTC. The chain has TRBV27 and TRBJ2-1; TRBD2 matches at 13 bases. CDR3 length: 16 amino acids. Germline V gene data show CDR1 as MNHEY and CDR2 as SMNVEV (reference sequence). The trim removed 5 bases at V and 9 bases at J, leaving 10 bases unmatched.